The 4 T cell receptor beta chains listed next were all sequenced from one sample in a study of CD8 T cells in Susac syndrome. RNA in amounts of roughly 0.5 to 1 ug was reverse transcribed with random hexamers. TCRdb used MiXCR to reprocess the immunoSEQ multiplex PCR reads, holding one entry per CDR3 protein. The table shows 130,000 or so distinct CDR3 sequences, with around nine tenths occurring only once. The sequenced sample consisted of CD8+ T cells from PBMCs. The source is a human donor with multiple sclerosis.

V gene TRBV7-9 combines with J gene TRBJ2-1, with a weak D call TRBD1 (5 bases). V lost 8 bases and J lost 5, with 10 bases in between. Germline V CDR1 and CDR2: SEHNR, FQNEAQ (reference sequence). There are 12 residues in the CDR3. Here the CDR3 DNA reads TGTGCCAGCTCGACAGTAGACAATGAGCAGTTCTTC. It is translated as CASSTVDNEQFF.

This clonotype is a singleton in its sample. CDR3 DNA sequence: TGCGCCAGCAGCTTGGCCGGGACACCCCCGGGGGAGCAGTACTTC. Translating gives CASSLAGTPPGEQYF. The gene calls are TRBV5-1 and TRBJ2-7; D may be TRBD1 (6 bases). V gave up 0 bases and J gave up 7 bases, with 17 bases separating them. Looked up from germline, CDR1 is SGHRS and CDR2 is YFSETQ. The CDR3 is 15 amino acids.

This clonotype was seen more than once but under ten times. The CDR3 nucleotides are TGTGCCAGCAGTGACGGGACAGGGGCGGACATTCAGTACTTC. Residues: CASSDGTGADIQYF. J is TRBJ2-4 and V is TRBV6-1; 10 bases agree with TRBD1. Germline CDR1 and CDR2: MNHNS and SASEGT. The CDR3 totals 14 residues. Trimming cost V 3 bases and J 8 bases; bases outside gene matches: 4.

The rearrangement links TRBV30 to TRBJ1-4; D might be TRBD1 (6 bases). From germline, CDR1 is GTSNPN and CDR2 SVGIG (reference sequence). Between the trimmed V and J ends, which lost 3 bases and 7 bases, there was a span of 18 bases. The CDR3 length is 15 residues. The CDR3 DNA follows: TGTGCCTGGAGCCTCGAAATGGGACATTTTGAAAAACTGTTTTTT. It is translated as CAWSLEMGHFEKLFF.